This TCR beta chain was found in a study of beta chain features in type 1 diabetes. Study overall: There were approximately 100 million sorted cells examined across all samples. General study points: The cDNA sequencing approach could over-represent high-TCR-expressing cells. Researchers report that Type 1 diabetes patients had moderately but significantly shorter TCRB CDR3s across all four CD4+ subsets.

This CDR3 spans 16 amino acids. The V end lost 4 bases, the J end lost 9 bases, and 19 bases lay between the germline ends. The germline CDR1 and CDR2 sequences are MGHRA and YSYEKL. The whole isolated RNA underwent reverse transcription, so sequencing captured expressed TCRB transcripts. TCRdb's copy holds only in-frame clones and misses some; the assay was immunoSEQ multiplex PCR. The repertoire holds roughly 700,000 clones, with about an eighth as singletons. This clone was seen a few times. Its antigen is not identified. Sequencing was performed on naive CD4+ T cells from blood. This chain connects TRBV4-1 to TRBJ1-6; tentative D call: TRBD1 (5 bases). This receptor was obtained from a man aged 18 to 29 with type 1 diabetes. This CDR3 is CASSRGGSARISPLHF. The CDR3 nucleotides are TGCGCCAGCAGCCGGGGGGGATCCGCTAGAATTTCACCCCTCCACTTT.